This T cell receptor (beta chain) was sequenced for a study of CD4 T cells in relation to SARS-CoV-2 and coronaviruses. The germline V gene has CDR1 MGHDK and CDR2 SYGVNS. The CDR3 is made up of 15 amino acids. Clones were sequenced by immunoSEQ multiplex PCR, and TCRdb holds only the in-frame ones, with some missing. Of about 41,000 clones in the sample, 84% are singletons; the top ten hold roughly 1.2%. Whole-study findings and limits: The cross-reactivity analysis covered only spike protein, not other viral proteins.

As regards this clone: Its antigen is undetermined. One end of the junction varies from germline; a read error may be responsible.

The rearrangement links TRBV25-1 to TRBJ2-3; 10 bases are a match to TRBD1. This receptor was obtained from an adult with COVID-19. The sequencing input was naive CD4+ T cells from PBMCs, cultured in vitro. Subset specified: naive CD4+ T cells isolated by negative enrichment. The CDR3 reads CASSPDPFRDRGFQF. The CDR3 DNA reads TGTGCCAGCAGTCCAGACCCCTTTCGGGACAGGGGATTCCAATTT. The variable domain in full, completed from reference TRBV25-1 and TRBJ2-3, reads EADIYQTPRYLVIGTGKKITLECSQTMGHDKMYWYQQDPGMELHLIHYSYGVNSTEKGDLSSESTVSRIRTEHFPLTLESARPSHTSQYLCASSPDPFRDRGFQFGPGTRLTVL.